One T cell receptor (beta chain) is described in this entry. Its cognate antigen is unknown. V was shortened by 3 bases and J by 0 bases, with 9 bases between the two germline ends. This CDR3 has 15 residues. CDR1 and CDR2 from the germline V gene are SNHLY and FYNNEI. Measured with immunoSEQ multiplex PCR; TCRdb has only the in-frame clones, and not every one. The data contain about 120,000 clones, roughly 90% of them singletons. The data stem from a study of T cell responses to AZD1222 COVID-19 vaccine. Study context: Both about-4-week and about-12-week second-dose recipients were combined. Study-wide points: White British people made up most donors, females outnumbered males, and clonal diversity was possibly underestimated. The study found vaccine-associated CD4 TCRs spanning spike, dominant at 160-218 and 743-854. Repertoire sampling was restricted to post-peak T cell response timepoints.

The rearrangement links TRBV2 to TRBJ1-5; TRBD1 might be the D (6 bases). The receptor's source is an adult in good health. The source was peripheral blood, collected on day 0 of AZD1222 vaccination. Written as DNA, the CDR3 is TGTGCCAGCAGTGAGGGACACTATAGCAATCAGCCCCAGCATTTT. This sequence encodes CASSEGHYSNQPQHF.